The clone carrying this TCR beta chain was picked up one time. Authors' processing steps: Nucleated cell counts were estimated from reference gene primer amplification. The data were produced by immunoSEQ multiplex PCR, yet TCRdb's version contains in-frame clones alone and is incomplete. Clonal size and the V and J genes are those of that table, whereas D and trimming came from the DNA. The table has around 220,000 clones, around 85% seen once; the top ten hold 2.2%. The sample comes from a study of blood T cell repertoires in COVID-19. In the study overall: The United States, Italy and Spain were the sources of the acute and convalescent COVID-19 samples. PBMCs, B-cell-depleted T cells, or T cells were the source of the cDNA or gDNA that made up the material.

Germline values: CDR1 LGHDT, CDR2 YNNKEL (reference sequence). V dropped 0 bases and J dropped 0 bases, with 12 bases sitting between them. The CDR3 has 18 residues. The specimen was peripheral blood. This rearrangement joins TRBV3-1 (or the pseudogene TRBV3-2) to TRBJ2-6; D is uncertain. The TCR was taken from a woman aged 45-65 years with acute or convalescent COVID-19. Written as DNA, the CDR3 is TGTGCCAGCAGCCAAGAGTTTCGACTGAGCTCTGGGGCCAACGTCCTGACTTTC. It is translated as CASSQEFRLSSGANVLTF.